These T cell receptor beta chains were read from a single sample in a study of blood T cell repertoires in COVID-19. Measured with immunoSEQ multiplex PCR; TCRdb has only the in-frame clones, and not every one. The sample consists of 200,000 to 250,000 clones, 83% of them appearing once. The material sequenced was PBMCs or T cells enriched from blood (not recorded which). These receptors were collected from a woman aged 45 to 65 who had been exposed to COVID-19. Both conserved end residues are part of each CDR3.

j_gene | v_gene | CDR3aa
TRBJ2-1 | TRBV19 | CASRRTGDDEQFF
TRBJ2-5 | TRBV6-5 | CASSYSGEEETQYF
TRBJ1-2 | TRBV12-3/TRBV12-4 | CASTRDGVGYTF
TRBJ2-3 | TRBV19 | CASSTRQGSTDTQYF
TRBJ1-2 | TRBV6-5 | CAGRTGAVYGYTF
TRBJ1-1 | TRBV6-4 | CASSDSRGTQAFF
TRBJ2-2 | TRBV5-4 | CASSPDRDHTGELFF
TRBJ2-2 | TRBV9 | CASSVAGGPTGELFF
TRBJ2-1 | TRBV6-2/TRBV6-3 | CASSYWTGGGNEQFF
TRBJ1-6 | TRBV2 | CASQKGGGNSPLHF
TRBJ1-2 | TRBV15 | CATSPSRYGYTF
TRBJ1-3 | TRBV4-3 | CASSPAAGTGRNTIYF
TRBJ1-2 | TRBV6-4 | CASSEHPQGSYTF
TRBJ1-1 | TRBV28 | CASSSGFGEAFF
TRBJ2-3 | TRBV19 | CASSTRTRRSTDTQYF
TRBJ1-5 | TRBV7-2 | CASSPRMGNQPQHF
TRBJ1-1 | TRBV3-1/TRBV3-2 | CASSRGGSTEAFF
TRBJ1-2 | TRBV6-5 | CASSLTRGWDGYTF
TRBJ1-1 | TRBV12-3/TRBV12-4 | CASSFRGTEAFF
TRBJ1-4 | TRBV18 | CASSPRGTDEKLFF
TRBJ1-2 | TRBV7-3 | CASSPDPGLQEGYTF
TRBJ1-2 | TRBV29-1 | CSVQDNPGYGYTF
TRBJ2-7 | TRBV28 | CASTTSGGYEQYF
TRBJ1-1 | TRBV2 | CASKTGLVREAFF
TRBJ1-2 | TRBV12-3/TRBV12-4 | CASSYGTGGGYTF
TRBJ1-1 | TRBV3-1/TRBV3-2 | CASSWANTEAFF
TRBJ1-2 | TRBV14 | CASSLGGVDYGYTF
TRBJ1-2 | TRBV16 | CASSQYRESSGYTF
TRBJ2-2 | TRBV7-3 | CASSSYAAGVTGELFF
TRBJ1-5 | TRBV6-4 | CASSWDRAKNQPQHF
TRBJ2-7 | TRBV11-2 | CASSPAGAEQYF
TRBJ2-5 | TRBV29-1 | CSVPGLAGGQRETQYF
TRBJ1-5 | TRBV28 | CASGVLRTGGKYSNQPQHF
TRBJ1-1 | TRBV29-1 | CSVPRGQGATEAFF
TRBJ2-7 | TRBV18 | CASSRTGDEQYF
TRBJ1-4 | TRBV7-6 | CASSLIQGSEKLFF
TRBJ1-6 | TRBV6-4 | CASSRGGLDSSYNSPLHF
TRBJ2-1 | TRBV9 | CASSVGPGGSYNEQFF
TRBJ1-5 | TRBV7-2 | CASSLRQGWDQPQHF
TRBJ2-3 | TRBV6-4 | CASSDAGGPTDTQYF
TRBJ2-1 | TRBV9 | CASSANPGGHSSYNEQFF
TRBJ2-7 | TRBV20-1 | CSASDPGLLYEQYF
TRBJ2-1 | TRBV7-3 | CASSFYGTGGYEQFF
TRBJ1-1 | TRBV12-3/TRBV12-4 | CASSTRQGSEAFF
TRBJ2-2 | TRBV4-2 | CASSQETGSNTGELFF
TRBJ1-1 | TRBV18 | CASSQGQTQGPEAFF
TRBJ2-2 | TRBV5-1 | CASATGGNTGELFF
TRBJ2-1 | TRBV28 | CASRGGGLGLNEQFF
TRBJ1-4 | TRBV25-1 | CASSDRDRTNEKLFF
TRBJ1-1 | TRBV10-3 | CAISESRSGLNTEAFF
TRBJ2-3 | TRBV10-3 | CARSGTSTDTQYF
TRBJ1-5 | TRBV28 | CASSYRRGGNQPQHF
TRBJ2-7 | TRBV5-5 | CASSSDGGPEQYF
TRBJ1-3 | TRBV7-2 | CASSPRGNTIYF
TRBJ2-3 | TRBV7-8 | CASSPSRYTQYF
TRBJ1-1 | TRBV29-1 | CSGGQRGLEAFF
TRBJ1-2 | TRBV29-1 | CSVRDLGTPNYGYTF
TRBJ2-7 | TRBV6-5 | CASSTLAGAVYEQYF
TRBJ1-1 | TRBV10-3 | CAISELLNTEAFF